Shown below are 26 T cell receptor beta chains from a single sample sequenced in a study of identical twins. TCRdb processed the 5' RACE reads anew with MiXCR; each CDR3 protein has one entry. The sample records about 720,000 distinct CDR3 sequences, 15% to 20% being singletons. Separately, the same data were catalogued under a study of T cells expressing NK-cell markers.

Sequenced input: PBMCs. The origin of the receptors is a young woman in good health.

This clonotype was seen only a few times. The gene calls are TRBV27 and TRBJ2-1, with 10 nucleotides matching TRBD2. Germline loops: CDR1 MNHEY, CDR2 SMNVEV (reference sequence). V dropped 5 bases and J dropped 4; count of bases not matched to a gene: 5. The CDR3 contains 15 residues. The CDR3 reads CASSTGLAIYNEQFF. In DNA, the CDR3 is TGTGCCAGCAGTACGGGACTAGCGATTTACAATGAGCAGTTCTTC.

This clonotype turned up a few times. The rearrangement joins TRBV7-9 to TRBJ2-2; perhaps TRBD2 as D (5 bases). CDR3 size: 17 residues. In germline, CDR1 is SEHNR, CDR2 FQNEAQ (reference sequence). Trimming pared 5 bases from V and 1 base from J, leaving 17 bases between. CDR3 nucleotide sequence: TGTGCCAGCAGCCCGCAGCGAGGAGAGGGGAACACCGGGGAGCTGTTTTTT. Protein product: CASSPQRGEGNTGELFF. The variable domain in full, with the rest retrieved from reference TRBV7-9 and TRBJ2-2, is DTGVSQNPRHKITKRGQNVTFRCDPISEHNRLYWYRQTLGQGPEFLTYFQNEAQLEKSRLLSDRFSAERPKGSFSTLEIQRTEQGDSAMYLCASSPQRGEGNTGELFFGEGSRLTVL.

The rearrangement uses TRBV9 and TRBJ2-7; possibly TRBD1 for D (5 bases). Germline CDR1 reads SGDLS; CDR2 reads YYNGEE. The length of the CDR3 is 14 residues. Trimming took off 4 bases at V and 3 bases at J, with 14 bases between the two ends. The CDR3 sequence is CASSPRTPNYEQYF. The CDR3 bases are TGTGCCAGCAGCCCCCGGACACCAAACTACGAGCAGTACTTC. Looking up the rest from reference TRBV9 and TRBJ2-7 gives the full variable domain: DSGVTQTPKHLITATGQRVTLRCSPRSGDLSVYWYQQSLDQGLQFLIQYYNGEERAKGNILERFSAQQFPDLHSELNLSSLELGDSALYFCASSPRTPNYEQYFGPGTRLTVT.

The rearrangement uses TRBV15 and TRBJ2-1, with TRBD2 as a possible D gene (6 bases). The CDR3 has 14 amino acids. Per germline, CDR1 LNHNV and CDR2 YYDKDF (reference sequence). Trimming shortened V by 3 bases and J by 3 bases, and 9 bases separated the two germline ends. The CDR3 coding sequence is TGTGCCACCAGCAGGACTAGGAGCTACAATGAGCAGTTCTTC. Translated, it gives CATSRTRSYNEQFF. The variable domain in full, completed from reference TRBV15 and TRBJ2-1, reads DAMVIQNPRYQVTQFGKPVTLSCSQTLNHNVMYWYQQKSSQAPKLLFHYYDKDFNNEADTPDNFQSRRPNTSFCFLDIRSPGLGDTAMYLCATSRTRSYNEQFFGPGTRLTVL.

The V and J genes are TRBV10-3 and TRBJ2-1, with 13 positions matching TRBD2. Trimming took 3 bases from V and 5 from J; bases not matched to a gene: 4. The CDR3 spans 16 residues. CDR1 is ENHRY, CDR2 SYGVKD, per germline. CDR3 bases: TGTGCCATCAGTGACCATACTAGCGGGAGGGACAATGAGCAGTTCTTC. Translating gives CAISDHTSGRDNEQFF.

V gene TRBV7-9 combines with J gene TRBJ2-3, with 8 bases fitting TRBD1. CDR1 SEHNR and CDR2 FQNEAQ come from the germline V gene (reference sequence). Trimming removed 5 bases from V and 4 bases from J; junction bases left unmatched: 8. CDR3 length: 15 residues. For the CDR3, the DNA is TGTGCCAGCAGCCGCCGGGACAGGTCCGCAGATACGCAGTATTTT. Translated, it gives CASSRRDRSADTQYF. Supplemented by reference TRBV7-9 and TRBJ2-3, the full variable domain reads DTGVSQNPRHKITKRGQNVTFRCDPISEHNRLYWYRQTLGQGPEFLTYFQNEAQLEKSRLLSDRFSAERPKGSFSTLEIQRTEQGDSAMYLCASSRRDRSADTQYFGPGTRLTVL.

This clonotype has just a few counts. This chain links TRBV27 with TRBJ2-7; 7 bases match TRBD2. The germline CDR1 and CDR2 sequences are MNHEY and SMNVEV (reference sequence). The CDR3 consists of 15 residues. V lost 5 bases and J lost 4; bases outside the gene matches: 11. The CDR3 protein is CASSHRLLGGYEQYF. The CDR3 nucleotides read TGTGCCAGCAGTCACCGCCTTTTGGGAGGGTACGAGCAGTACTTC.

The chain recombines TRBV20-1 with TRBJ2-2; the match to TRBD2 covers 9 bases. The ends lost 0 bases at V and 4 bases at J; junction bases unmatched: 6. Germline values: CDR1 DFQATT, CDR2 SNEGSKA (reference sequence). This CDR3 is built from 16 residues. CDR3 sequence reads: CSAREPGLAGTGELFF. Written as DNA, the CDR3 is TGCAGTGCTAGAGAGCCGGGACTAGCTGGCACCGGGGAGCTGTTTTTT.

This clonotype has just a few counts. The chain is built from TRBV7-9 and TRBJ2-3; D is ambiguous. Germline CDR1 and CDR2: SEHNR and FQNEAQ (reference sequence). CDR3 length: 12 residues. With 1 base removed from V and 9 bases from J, the gap between germline ends came to 8 bases. The CDR3 coding sequence is TGTGCCAGCAGCTTAGTCGGCCCAACGCAGTATTTT. Its protein is CASSLVGPTQYF.

This clonotype was seen more than once but under ten times. V is TRBV29-1 and J is TRBJ2-2, with D perhaps TRBD1 (6 bases). This CDR3 is built from 15 residues. Trimming removed 6 bases at V and 6 bases at J, with 20 bases between. The germline V gene has CDR1 SQVTM and CDR2 ANQGSEA. CDR3 sequence reads: CSVYQPTGSAGELFF. The CDR3 coding sequence is TGCAGCGTCTACCAACCAACAGGGTCTGCCGGGGAGCTGTTTTTT.

The chain links TRBV7-2 to TRBJ2-1; possibly TRBD1 or TRBD2 for D (5 bases each). This CDR3 is built from 14 residues. The germline gives CDR1 SGHTA, CDR2 FQGNSA. V lost 3 bases and J lost 6, with 12 bases in between. In DNA, the CDR3 is TGTGCCAGCAGCTTCTTCCGGGACCCCAATGAGCAGTTCTTC. Residues: CASSFFRDPNEQFF.

This clonotype was counted only a few times. The rearrangement uses TRBV12-3 or TRBV12-4 and TRBJ1-5; no definite D call. The V end was cut by 4 bases, the J end by 6 bases, with 13 bases between. This CDR3 spans 14 amino acids. CDR3 nucleotides: TGTGCCAGCAGTTCCGGACGTCTACTTCAGCCCCAGCATTTT. It translates to CASSSGRLLQPQHF.

Only a few counts were recorded for this clonotype. In DNA, the CDR3 is TGCGCCAGCAGCCAACTTACAGGGGGCACAGATACGCAGTATTTT. Encoded protein: CASSQLTGGTDTQYF. The chain uses TRBV5-1 and TRBJ2-3; 7 nucleotides agree with TRBD1. In germline, CDR1 is SGHRS, CDR2 YFSETQ. The junction had 6 bases not matched to a gene; V was cut back by 4 bases and J by 1 base. The CDR3 consists of 15 residues.

Only a few counts were recorded for this clonotype. This chain connects TRBV20-1 to TRBJ2-1; the match to TRBD2 covers 10 bases. J gave up 0 bases and V 4 bases, and 12 bases lay outside the gene matches. The CDR3 contains 18 residues. Germline V gene data show CDR1 as DFQATT and CDR2 as SNEGSKA (reference sequence). This CDR3 is CSATQASGGLSSYNEQFF. The CDR3 region has the DNA TGCAGTGCTACTCAGGCTAGCGGGGGCCTAAGCTCCTACAATGAGCAGTTCTTC.

This clonotype was detected only a few times. J is TRBJ2-3 and V is TRBV2, with unresolved D. The CDR3 sequence is 15 residues long. Germline lookup yields CDR1 SNHLY and CDR2 FYNNEI. Trimming left V 3 bases short and J 0 bases short, with 10 bases between. CDR3 loop: CASSDSLGSTDTQYF. The CDR3 nucleotides read TGTGCCAGCAGTGATTCTCTGGGGAGCACAGATACGCAGTATTTT.

This clonotype was observed a handful of times. The V gene is TRBV29-1, the J gene TRBJ2-7, with D possibly called TRBD1 or TRBD2 (5 bases each). This CDR3 is 11 amino acids long. CDR1 SQVTM and CDR2 ANQGSEA come from the germline V gene. The germline V and J ends were trimmed by 2 bases and 13 bases, with 15 bases remaining between them. The CDR3 loop is CSVEIGTAGYF. As DNA, the CDR3 is TGCAGCGTTGAAATTGGGACGGCAGGATACTTC.

This clonotype was observed a handful of times. V is TRBV12-3 or TRBV12-4 and J is TRBJ2-2; D is uncertain. Trimming left V 2 bases short and J 8 bases short, with 12 bases between. The CDR3 covers 14 residues. The CDR3: CASSLRVGTGELFF. The CDR3 bases are TGTGCCAGCAGTTTAAGGGTTGGCACAGGGGAGCTGTTTTTT.

In this sample, this clonotype turned up a few times. The chain is built from TRBV7-9 and TRBJ1-2, with 7 bases that match TRBD1. The CDR3 extends over 13 amino acids. Germline-derived CDR1 and CDR2 are SEHNR and FQNEAQ (reference sequence). Trimming took 3 bases from V and 6 from J; bases not matched to a gene: 4. The DNA of the CDR3 is TGTGCCAGCAGCTTCCAGGGGGGCGATGGCTACACCTTC. Translation: CASSFQGGDGYTF.

The rearrangement links TRBV15 to TRBJ2-1; D not certain. Germline loops: CDR1 LNHNV, CDR2 YYDKDF (reference sequence). The CDR3 length is 14 residues. V shed 0 bases and J shed 8 bases, with 11 bases lying between them. In DNA form, the CDR3 reads TGTGCCACCAGCAGAGATAGAACTAAGCATGAGCAGTTCTTC. The encoded protein is CATSRDRTKHEQFF.

This clonotype was found many times. The V call is TRBV11-2, the J call TRBJ1-2; D unresolved. The V end lost 0 bases, the J end lost 0 bases, and 8 bases lay between the germline ends. The CDR3 length is 15 residues. The germline V gene encodes CDR1 SGHAT and CDR2 FQNNGV. The CDR3 DNA follows: TGTGCCAGCAGCTTAGATCCATCCGCTAACTATGGCTACACCTTC. This codes for CASSLDPSANYGYTF.

This clonotype was detected only a few times. The genes are TRBV7-9 and TRBJ1-5; the D gene is possibly TRBD1 (5 bases). The CDR3 is 13 residues long. The V end was cut by 4 bases, the J end by 3 bases, with 7 bases between. Germline V gene sequence: CDR1 SEHNR, CDR2 FQNEAQ (reference sequence). The CDR3 reads CASSSGYNQPQHF. CDR3 nucleotide sequence: TGTGCCAGCAGCTCAGGGTACAATCAGCCCCAGCATTTT.

This rearrangement joins TRBV15 to TRBJ2-5, with D possibly being TRBD2 (6 bases). This CDR3 comprises 16 residues. The germline CDR1 and CDR2 sequences are LNHNV and YYDKDF (reference sequence). With 3 bases removed from V and 4 bases from J, the gap between germline ends came to 18 bases. The CDR3 here is CATSRAPLQAGETQYF. CDR3 nucleotides: TGTGCCACCAGCAGGGCCCCCTTACAAGCGGGAGAGACCCAGTACTTC.

The V and J genes are TRBV7-2 and TRBJ2-1, with unresolved D. Germline lookup yields CDR1 SGHTA and CDR2 FQGNSA. Trimming cost V 5 bases and J 4 bases, with 12 bases left between them. The CDR3 extends over 14 amino acids. As DNA, the CDR3 is TGTGCCAGCAGCCCCTATGTCAGTTACAATGAGCAGTTCTTC. Protein sequence: CASSPYVSYNEQFF.

This clonotype was seen only a few times. The V call is TRBV29-1, the J call TRBJ1-2; a weak D match, TRBD1 (6 bases). V gave up 3 bases and J gave up 3 bases, with 14 bases separating them. CDR1 is SQVTM and CDR2 is ANQGSEA in the germline V gene. This CDR3 spans 14 amino acids. The CDR3 nucleotides read TGCAGCGTTGAGGGCAGGGGAGGAGACTATGGCTACACCTTC. Translated, it gives CSVEGRGGDYGYTF.

This clonotype turned up a few times. The V call is TRBV7-9, the J call TRBJ2-6; D not resolved. The CDR3 spans 15 residues. V was pared by 2 bases and J by 0 bases, with 5 bases between. Germline V gene lookup returns CDR1 SEHNR and CDR2 FQNEAQ (reference sequence). DNA of the CDR3: TGTGCCAGCAGCTTAACCACCTCTGGGGCCAACGTCCTGACTTTC. Protein: CASSLTTSGANVLTF. Supplemented by reference TRBV7-9 and TRBJ2-6, the full variable domain reads DTGVSQNPRHKITKRGQNVTFRCDPISEHNRLYWYRQTLGQGPEFLTYFQNEAQLEKSRLLSDRFSAERPKGSFSTLEIQRTEQGDSAMYLCASSLTTSGANVLTFGAGSRLTVL.

This clonotype was seen a handful of times. This sequence joins TRBV6-5 and TRBJ1-2; D gene unclear. The CDR3 contains 13 residues. V shed 2 bases and J shed 4 bases, with 8 bases lying between them. Germline CDR1 reads MNHEY; CDR2 reads SVGAGI. CDR3 nucleotides: TGTGCCAGCAGTTACGAGGCAGCCTATGGCTACACCTTC. Amino acids: CASSYEAAYGYTF.